This T cell receptor beta chain was sequenced for a study of blood T cell repertoires in COVID-19. Study as a whole: Acute and convalescent COVID-19 specimens originated in the United States, Italy and Spain. The analysed material was cDNA or gDNA that came from T cells, B-cell-depleted T cells, or PBMCs.

Original methodology: Reference gene primer amplification yielded estimated nucleated cell counts. Some clones are missing from TCRdb's copy, which holds only in-frame ones; the method was immunoSEQ multiplex PCR. From that table come the V and J calls and clone size; the DNA was used to work out D and trimming. The table records 200,000 to 250,000 clones, 82% of them present only once. This CDR3 has 15 residues. V shed 5 bases and J 4 bases; nucleotides not matched to a gene: 6. The germline V gene encodes CDR1 MDHEN and CDR2 SYDVKM. The Seattle patients, enrolled during active infection, were followed longitudinally.

The receptor comes from a woman at least 80 years old with COVID-19, enrolled during active disease. This chain connects TRBV28 to TRBJ1-3; 9 nucleotides match TRBD1. The sample consisted of peripheral blood. The CDR3 nucleotides read TGTGCCAGCAGTGGGACAGGGACGGGCGGAAACACCATATATTTT. Its protein product is CASSGTGTGGNTIYF.